Listed here is a single T cell receptor (beta chain). What it binds is unknown. This sample is drawn from a study of graft-versus-host responses after intestinal transplantation. At the level of the study: Anti-thymocyte globulin served as induction for all recipients, who then took tacrolimus and steroids for about 3 years.

Study results and limitations: Recipient marrow contained GvH clones, some of which appeared first in ileum or blood.

The V end lost 7 bases, the J end lost 0 bases, and 14 bases lay between the germline ends. Germline V gives CDR1 SGHRS, CDR2 YFSETQ. The CDR3 has 14 residues. Clones were sequenced by immunoSEQ multiplex PCR, and TCRdb holds only the in-frame ones, with some missing. The table lists 35,000 to 45,000 clones, 75% to 95% of them singletons, with 4.4% in the top ten. The sample here was PBMCs, taken 524 days after transplant. The V call is TRBV5-1, the J call TRBJ2-7; no clear D. This receptor was identified in a human patient who received an intestinal transplant, so some T cells may come from the graft donor. CDR3 bases: TGCGCCAGCGGACGCGACGGGCTCTCCTACGAGCAGTACTTC. Translation gives CASGRDGLSYEQYF.